In its sample, the clone carrying this T cell receptor (beta chain) was seen a few times. V was clipped by 6 bases and J by 2 bases; unmatched bases: 10. The CDR3 extends over 15 amino acids. Per germline, CDR1 MDHEN and CDR2 SYDVKM. Graves' hyperthyroidism was deemed stable absent ophthalmopathy progression within 18 months. Uncontrolled infection, other autoimmune disease, pregnancy or lactation disqualified patients from enrolment. Diagnostic decisions used clinical symptoms, serum thyroxine and TRAb, thyroid ultrasound and orbital computed tomography. Authors of the study amplified TCR beta CDR3 regions from RNA transcripts. The HTBI set primed first-round TCR CDR3 RT-PCR. TCRdb re-derived calls from the multiplex PCR reads in MiXCR, one entry per CDR3 protein. The sample contains about 560,000 distinct CDR3 sequences, 16% of which appear only once. The sample is drawn from a study of T cells in Graves' hyperthyroidism and ophthalmopathy.

The chain employs TRBV28 and TRBJ2-7; 7 bases align to TRBD2. The receptor was isolated from a woman aged 18-35 years with Graves' hyperthyroidism. Sequencing was carried out using blood. Here the CDR3 DNA reads TGTGCCAGCAGGGCATGGGGCGGGAGTGCCTACGAGCAGTACTTC. Protein: CASRAWGGSAYEQYF.